Below, 8 T cell receptor beta chains from the same sample are listed, as sequenced in a study of T-cell memory formation after mild COVID-19. TCRdb re-called the 5' RACE reads with MiXCR, one entry per CDR3 protein. The sample has some 490,000 distinct CDR3 sequences; around a sixth are singletons. The sample taken for sequencing was PBMCs or a T cell subset sorted from them (not recorded which). The receptors originated from an adult woman who had mild COVID-19 (a few samples of this study predate the infection). Cell type and time point are not known.

There are many counts of this clonotype. The chain employs TRBV6-5 and TRBJ2-3, with D unclear. Germline V gives CDR1 MNHEY, CDR2 SVGAGI. The CDR3 spans 14 residues. Trimming pared 4 bases from V and 3 bases from J, leaving 11 bases between. Here the CDR3 reads CASSSYVKTDTQYF. In DNA, the CDR3 is TGTGCCAGCAGTTCGTACGTCAAAACAGATACGCAGTATTTT.

The count of this clonotype is one. The DNA is left out, because the CDR3 cannot be placed on it with certainty; the CDR3 is given as TCRdb lists it. The chain couples TRBV4-1 to TRBJ2-1; the DNA was not used to check the table's D call, TRBD2. Inclusive of both ends, the CDR3 amounts to 14 amino acids. Germline lookup yields CDR1 MGHRA and CDR2 YSYEKL. CDR3 loop: CASSHFAGGAVKFF.

This clonotype was detected only a few times. The V and J genes are TRBV7-9 and TRBJ2-7, with D possibly called TRBD1 or TRBD2 (7 bases each). The CDR3 covers 16 residues. Trimming left V 5 bases short and J 1 base short, with 18 bases between. Germline V lookup: CDR1 SEHNR, CDR2 FQNEAQ (reference sequence). The CDR3 sequence: CASSLVSGGGSYEQYF. CDR3 bases: TGTGCCAGCAGCCTCGTTTCAGGGGGGGGTTCCTACGAGCAGTACTTC. Together with reference TRBV7-9 and TRBJ2-7, the CDR3 gives the full variable domain: DTGVSQNPRHKITKRGQNVTFRCDPISEHNRLYWYRQTLGQGPEFLTYFQNEAQLEKSRLLSDRFSAERPKGSFSTLEIQRTEQGDSAMYLCASSLVSGGGSYEQYFGPGTRLTVT.

The rearrangement uses TRBV4-1 and TRBJ2-5, with 11 bases identical to TRBD2. J was trimmed by 5 bases and V by 3 bases; bases with no gene match: 8. CDR1 is MGHRA, CDR2 YSYEKL, per germline. The CDR3 totals 16 residues. The CDR3 DNA follows: TGCGCCAGCAGCCAGGGCTCCCGGACTAGCGGGGAGACCCAGTACTTC. This codes for CASSQGSRTSGETQYF.

This clonotype appeared a few times. The V and J genes are TRBV7-3 and TRBJ2-3, with 7 bases fitting TRBD2. The germline V gene has CDR1 SGHTA and CDR2 FQGTGA. The CDR3 totals 16 residues. Trimming took 0 bases from V and 6 from J; bases not matched to a gene: 9. The CDR3 sequence is CASSLTPLGGGDTQYF. The CDR3 DNA sequence: TGTGCCAGCAGCTTAACCCCTCTCGGGGGAGGGGATACGCAGTATTTT.

This clonotype was recorded a few times. The chain employs TRBV20-1 and TRBJ2-1, with D possibly being TRBD2 (6 bases). In germline, CDR1 is DFQATT, CDR2 SNEGSKA (reference sequence). This CDR3 comprises 12 residues. Trimming took off 7 bases at V and 10 bases at J, with 17 bases between the two ends. The CDR3 nucleotides read TGCAGTGTGACTAGGGCAGTACGAGAGCAGTTCTTC. Its protein is CSVTRAVREQFF.

This clonotype occurred a few times. The gene calls are TRBV4-2 and TRBJ2-1; 13 bases map to TRBD2. V dropped 3 bases and J dropped 2; count of bases not matched to a gene: 4. Germline V gene lookup returns CDR1 LGHNA and CDR2 YNFKEQ. The CDR3 spans 17 residues. This CDR3 reads CASSQGGLAGAYNEQFF. Here the CDR3 DNA reads TGTGCCAGCAGCCAGGGTGGACTAGCGGGGGCCTACAATGAGCAGTTCTTC.

The rearrangement links TRBV14 to TRBJ1-4, with D perhaps matching TRBD1 (5 bases). The germline V gene has CDR1 SGHDN and CDR2 FVKESK. The CDR3 runs to 14 residues. The V end was cut by 4 bases, the J end by 7 bases, with 13 bases between. The CDR3 loop reads CASSPGLRGEKLFF. The CDR3 DNA follows: TGTGCCAGCAGCCCAGGGCTCCGGGGTGAAAAACTGTTTTTT.